This TCR beta chain appears in the sequencing data of a study of T cells in Graves' hyperthyroidism and ophthalmopathy. The study's findings and limits: Model-based prediction identified ophthalmopathy a median around seven months prior to its onset.

The TCR beta CDR3 regions underwent amplification using RNA transcripts as the source. HTBI primers were employed in a first-round RT-PCR of the TCR CDR3. TCRdb independently ran MiXCR on the multiplex PCR reads; one entry per CDR3 protein. The sample has roughly 500,000 distinct CDR3 sequences; about half are singletons. Exclusion followed for patients with uncontrolled infection, other autoimmune disease, pregnancy or lactation. Turning to this clonotype: Antigen specificity is unknown.

V dropped 5 bases and J dropped 1 base, with 14 bases sitting between them. Germline V gene lookup returns CDR1 SEHNR and CDR2 FQNEAQ (reference sequence). The CDR3 is 15 residues long. The sequence was obtained from an adult woman with Graves' disease, either hyperthyroidism or ophthalmopathy (not recorded which). Specimen: peripheral blood or thyroid tissue (not recorded which). This chain connects TRBV7-9 to TRBJ1-1; D ambiguous. In DNA form, the CDR3 reads TGTGCCAGCAGCGCCCAGGTGGTAGGGAACACTGAAGCTTTCTTT. The encoded protein is CASSAQVVGNTEAFF.